A selection of T cell receptor beta chains follows, all from one sample in a study of OX40 agonist ivuxolimab in advanced cancers. The method was immunoSEQ multiplex PCR; TCRdb's version includes in-frame clones alone and lacks a portion of them. The top ten hold 1.2% of the sample, which has approximately 58,000 clones, roughly 77% seen once. The sequences come from CD4+ or CD8+ T cells sorted from blood, collected in a trial of the OX40 agonist ivuxolimab. These receptors were obtained from an adult with an advanced solid tumor such as melanoma, head and neck, liver or kidney cancer. Each CDR3 is given with its conserved first and last residue. The D gene is left open where the match is weak. Clone size is given for some rows only: seen once, a few or many times, or a class if the clone is expanded.

d_gene,v_gene,j_gene,abundance,CDR3aa,CDR3nt
TRBD1,TRBV4-1,TRBJ1-4,NA,CASSPSGQTKNHEKLFF,TGCGCCAGCAGCCCATCGGGACAGACTAAAAATCATGAAAAACTGTTTTTT
TRBD2,TRBV5-1,TRBJ2-3,NA,CASSLEGGRDTQYF,TGCGCCAGCAGCTTGGAGGGCGGGAGGGATACGCAGTATTTT
NA,TRBV5-1,TRBJ2-1,NA,CASNSEQMQFF,TGCGCCAGCAACTCAGAACAGATGCAGTTCTTC
NA,TRBV7-3,TRBJ2-1,NA,CASSLTKDGPPQFF,TGTGCCAGCAGCTTAACGAAAGACGGGCCCCCCCAGTTCTTC
TRBD2,TRBV6-5,TRBJ2-7,NA,CASSYDPAGSYEQYF,TGTGCCAGCAGTTACGATCCAGCGGGGTCCTACGAGCAGTACTTC
TRBD2,TRBV5-1,TRBJ2-7,NA,CASSLTLLAGVSF,TGCGCCAGCAGCCTGACGCTCTTAGCGGGAGTTTCCTTC
NA,TRBV5-1,TRBJ2-1,NA,CASSLSVAGDNEQFF,TGCGCCAGCAGCTTGTCGGTGGCAGGGGACAATGAGCAGTTCTTC
TRBD2,TRBV30,TRBJ2-1,NA,CAWGGDLWQFF,TGTGCCTGGGGGGGGGATCTGTGGCAGTTCTTC
NA,TRBV2,TRBJ1-5,NA,CASSLGAQQPQHF,TGTGCCAGCAGTTTGGGGGCGCAGCAGCCCCAGCATTTT
TRBD2,TRBV5-1,TRBJ2-6,once,CASSPVAGGPGANVLTF,TGCGCCAGCAGCCCGGTAGCGGGAGGACCTGGGGCCAACGTCCTGACTTTC
TRBD1,TRBV5-1,TRBJ1-6,NA,CASSPGQGFASPLHF,TGCGCCAGCAGCCCGGGACAGGGTTTTGCTTCACCCCTCCACTTT
NA,TRBV19,TRBJ2-6,few,CASSMGWAGWLQSPGANVLTF,TGTGCCAGTAGTATGGGTTGGGCAGGGTGGCTTCAATCTCCTGGGGCCAACGTCCTGACTTTC